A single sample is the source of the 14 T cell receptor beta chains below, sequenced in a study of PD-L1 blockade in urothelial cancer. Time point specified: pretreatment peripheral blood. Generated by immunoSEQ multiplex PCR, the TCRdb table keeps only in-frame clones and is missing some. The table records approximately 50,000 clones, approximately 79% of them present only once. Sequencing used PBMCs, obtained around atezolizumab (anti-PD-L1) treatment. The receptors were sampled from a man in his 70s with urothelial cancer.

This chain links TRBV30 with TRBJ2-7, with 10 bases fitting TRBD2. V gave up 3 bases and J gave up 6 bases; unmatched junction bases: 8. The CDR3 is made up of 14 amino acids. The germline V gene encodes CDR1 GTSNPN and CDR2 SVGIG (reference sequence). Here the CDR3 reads CAWRKRGGRGEQYF. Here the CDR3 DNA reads TGTGCCTGGAGGAAGCGGGGGGGCAGGGGCGAGCAGTACTTC.

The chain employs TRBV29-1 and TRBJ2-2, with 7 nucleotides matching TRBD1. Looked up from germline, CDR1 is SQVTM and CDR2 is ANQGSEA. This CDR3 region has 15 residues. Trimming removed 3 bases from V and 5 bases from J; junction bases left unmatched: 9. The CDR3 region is CSVDASGGNTGELFF. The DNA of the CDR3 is TGCAGCGTTGATGCGTCAGGGGGTAATACCGGGGAGCTGTTTTTT.

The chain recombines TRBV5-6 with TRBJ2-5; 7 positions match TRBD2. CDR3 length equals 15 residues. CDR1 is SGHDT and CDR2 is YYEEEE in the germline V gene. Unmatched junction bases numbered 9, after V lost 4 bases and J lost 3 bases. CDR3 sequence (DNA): TGTGCCAGCAGCATAAGACTGCGGGGGAAAGAGACCCAGTACTTC. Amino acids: CASSIRLRGKETQYF.

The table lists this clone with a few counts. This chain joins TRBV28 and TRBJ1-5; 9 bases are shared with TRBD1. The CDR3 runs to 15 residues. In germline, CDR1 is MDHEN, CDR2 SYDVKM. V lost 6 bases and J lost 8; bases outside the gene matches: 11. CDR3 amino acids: CASSETGGRVKPQHF. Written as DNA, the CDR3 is TGTGCCAGCAGCGAGACAGGGGGGAGGGTCAAGCCCCAGCATTTT. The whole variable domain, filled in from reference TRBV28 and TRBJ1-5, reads DVKVTQSSRYLVKRTGEKVFLECVQDMDHENMFWYRQDPGLGLRLIYFSYDVKMKEKGDIPEGYSVSREKKERFSLILESASTNQTSMYLCASSETGGRVKPQHFGDGTRLSIL.

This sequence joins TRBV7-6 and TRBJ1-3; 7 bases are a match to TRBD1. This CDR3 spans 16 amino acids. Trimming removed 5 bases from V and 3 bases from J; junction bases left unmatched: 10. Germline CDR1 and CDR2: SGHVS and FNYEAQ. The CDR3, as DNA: TGTGCCAGCAGCCTTAGACAGGGAAGGTTTGGAAACACCATATATTTT. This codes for CASSLRQGRFGNTIYF.

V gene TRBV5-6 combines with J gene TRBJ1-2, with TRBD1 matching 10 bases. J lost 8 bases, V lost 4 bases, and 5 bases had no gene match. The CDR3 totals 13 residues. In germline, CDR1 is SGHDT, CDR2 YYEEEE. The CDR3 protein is CASSETGGSGYTF. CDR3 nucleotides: TGTGCCAGCAGCGAGACAGGGGGCAGCGGCTACACCTTC.

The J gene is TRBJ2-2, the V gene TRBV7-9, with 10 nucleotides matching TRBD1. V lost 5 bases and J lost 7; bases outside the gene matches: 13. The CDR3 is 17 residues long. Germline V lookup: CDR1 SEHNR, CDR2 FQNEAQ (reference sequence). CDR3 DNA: TGTGCCAGCAGCACCCGACAGGGGGCGTCGAGGAGCGGGGAGCTGTTTTTT. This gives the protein CASSTRQGASRSGELFF.

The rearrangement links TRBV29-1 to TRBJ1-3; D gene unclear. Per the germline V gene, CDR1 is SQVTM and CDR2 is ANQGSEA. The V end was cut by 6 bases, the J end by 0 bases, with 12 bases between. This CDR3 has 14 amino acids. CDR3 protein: CSVVGGLSGNTIYF. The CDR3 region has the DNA TGCAGCGTGGTAGGAGGTCTCTCTGGAAACACCATATATTTT.

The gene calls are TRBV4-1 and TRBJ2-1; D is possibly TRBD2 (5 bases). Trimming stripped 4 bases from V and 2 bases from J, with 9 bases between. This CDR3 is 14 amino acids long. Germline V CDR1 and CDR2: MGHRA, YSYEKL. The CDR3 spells CASSPSGTYNEQFF. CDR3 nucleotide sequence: TGCGCCAGCAGCCCGTCGGGGACCTACAATGAGCAGTTCTTC.

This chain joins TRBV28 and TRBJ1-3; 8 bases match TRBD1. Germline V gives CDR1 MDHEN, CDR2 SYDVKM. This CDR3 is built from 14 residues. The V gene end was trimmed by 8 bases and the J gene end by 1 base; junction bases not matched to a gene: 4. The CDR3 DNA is TGTGCCAGCCTTACAGGGGGATCTGGAAACACCATATATTTT. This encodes CASLTGGSGNTIYF.

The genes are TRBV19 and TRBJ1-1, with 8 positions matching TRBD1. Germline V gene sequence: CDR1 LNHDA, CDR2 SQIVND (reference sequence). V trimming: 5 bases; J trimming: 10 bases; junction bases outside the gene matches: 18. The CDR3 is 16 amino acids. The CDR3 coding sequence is TGTGCCAGTAGTTCCTCCTCAGGGGGCTACCCACTGGGAGCTTTCTTT. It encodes CASSSSSGGYPLGAFF.

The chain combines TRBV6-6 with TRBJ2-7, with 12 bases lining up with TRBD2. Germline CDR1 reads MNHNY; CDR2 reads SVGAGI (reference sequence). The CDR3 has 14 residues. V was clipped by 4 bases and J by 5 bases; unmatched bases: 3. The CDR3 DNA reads TGTGCCAGCAGTTCACTAGCGGGAGGCGACGAGCAGTACTTC. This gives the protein CASSSLAGGDEQYF.

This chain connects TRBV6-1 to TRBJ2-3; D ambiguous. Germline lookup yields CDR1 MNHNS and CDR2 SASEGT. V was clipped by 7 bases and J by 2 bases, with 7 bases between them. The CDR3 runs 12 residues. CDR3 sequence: CASTDFTDTQYF. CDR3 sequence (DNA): TGTGCCAGCACCGACTTCACAGATACGCAGTATTTT.

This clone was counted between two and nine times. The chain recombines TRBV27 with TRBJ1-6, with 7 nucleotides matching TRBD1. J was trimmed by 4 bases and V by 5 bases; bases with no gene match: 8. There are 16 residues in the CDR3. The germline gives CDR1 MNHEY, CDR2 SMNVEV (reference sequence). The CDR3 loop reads CASSPRTGMYNSPLHF. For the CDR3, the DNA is TGTGCCAGCAGTCCGAGGACAGGAATGTATAATTCACCCCTCCACTTT.